One T cell receptor (beta chain) is described in this entry. Its antigen is unknown. In the same sample, other DNA sequences code for this CDR3. The data were obtained in a study of cytomegalovirus exposure and HLA in healthy donors. Study-wide results and limits: Testing in vitro showed three CMV-associated chains specific for CMV antigens. Most TCR sequences proved rare, with some public TCRs found in many donors. TCR beta chains numbering 150 to 200 were designated cytomegalovirus-associated.

TCRdb keeps only in-frame clones here, not all; method: immunoSEQ multiplex PCR. The sample lists roughly 300,000 clones; 87% were seen once. The donors were members of the validation cohort, which comprised more than 90 subjects and was separate from the first cohort of fewer than 700 subjects. In germline, CDR1 is PRHDT, CDR2 FYEKMQ (reference sequence). The CDR3 is made up of 12 amino acids. The ends were cut back, 4 bases at V and 4 bases at J, with 8 bases in the middle. This clonotype originated in a woman in her 30s in good health and CMV-seropositive. Sequencing was performed on PBMCs. The chain combines TRBV13 with TRBJ2-7; D is perhaps TRBD1 or TRBD2 (5 bases each). CDR3 nucleotide sequence: TGTGCCAGCAGCTCGGGACGGTACGAGCAGTACTTC. This gives the protein CASSSGRYEQYF.